One sample yielded the 28 T cell receptor beta chains listed below, sequenced in a study of T cell repertoires in cytomegalovirus infection. TCRdb used MiXCR to reprocess the reads, holding one entry per CDR3 protein. The sample has 400,000 or so distinct CDR3 sequences, approximately 33% seen once. Sequencing was carried out using PBMCs. Receptor source: a human donor in good health (CMV status not recorded). Some clones in this sample may be carry-over from other donors' samples.

This clonotype was found a few times. The chain employs TRBV19 and TRBJ2-6, with TRBD1 matching over 8 bases. CDR3 length: 17 residues. The V gene's germline CDR1 is LNHDA and CDR2 SQIVND (reference sequence). V dropped 4 bases and J dropped 4; count of bases not matched to a gene: 9. CDR3 sequence (DNA): TGTGCCAGTAGTACCGGGACAGGTTCCCCCGGGGCCAACGTCCTGACTTTC. This codes for CASSTGTGSPGANVLTF.

This clonotype has ten or more counts. The V and J genes are TRBV12-3 or TRBV12-4 and TRBJ2-3; D possibly corresponds to TRBD1 (6 bases). This CDR3 has 15 residues. Trimming took off 5 bases at V and 5 bases at J, with 17 bases between the two ends. The CDR3 here is CASSIGQQRRDTQYF. The CDR3, as DNA: TGTGCCAGCAGTATCGGACAGCAACGGAGAGATACGCAGTATTTT.

In its sample, this clonotype was seen many times. This sequence joins TRBV11-2 and TRBJ2-7; 7 bases are shared with TRBD1. Germline CDR1 SGHAT, CDR2 FQNNGV. The CDR3 extends over 12 amino acids. With 5 bases clipped from V and 6 bases from J, the junction kept 4 bases outside the gene matches. CDR3 nucleotide sequence: TGTGCCAGCAGCCCGCCAGGGGGCGAGCAGTACTTC. Its translation: CASSPPGGEQYF.

This clonotype appeared a few times. The chain recombines TRBV6-1 with TRBJ2-1; 7 nucleotides match TRBD1. The CDR3 loop spans 11 amino acids. V dropped 4 bases and J dropped 13; count of bases not matched to a gene: 4. Per germline, CDR1 MNHNS and CDR2 SASEGT. The DNA for the CDR3 is TGTGCCAGCAGTGCAGACAGGGCCCAGTTCTTC. Protein sequence: CASSADRAQFF.

This clonotype was picked up a small number of times. The chain links TRBV20-1 to TRBJ2-5, with TRBD2 identical over 8 bases. The CDR3 length is 15 residues. Germline V gene lookup returns CDR1 DFQATT and CDR2 SNEGSKA (reference sequence). Germline trimming cut 6 bases from V and 1 base from J; bases unmatched to any gene: 10. DNA for the CDR3: TGCAGTGCCAACCCAGCGGGGGCGATCCAAGAGACCCAGTACTTC. Its protein product is CSANPAGAIQETQYF.

This sequence joins TRBV28 and TRBJ1-5; D is possibly TRBD1 (6 bases). The germline V gene has CDR1 MDHEN and CDR2 SYDVKM. Trimming stripped 6 bases from V and 3 bases from J, with 15 bases between. The length of the CDR3 is 15 residues. CDR3 amino acids: CASRSRDKHNQPQHF. The CDR3 coding sequence is TGTGCCAGCAGATCCCGGGACAAACACAATCAGCCCCAGCATTTT.

This clonotype was counted ten times or more. The J gene is TRBJ2-3, the V gene TRBV6-4; 8 bases are shared with TRBD2. Germline V gene sequence: CDR1 MRHNA, CDR2 SNTAGT. Trimming removed 6 bases from V and 0 bases from J; junction bases left unmatched: 5. The CDR3 runs 15 residues. CDR3 loop: CASSAGGHSTDTQYF. CDR3 DNA: TGTGCCAGCAGCGCGGGGGGTCATAGCACAGATACGCAGTATTTT.

V is TRBV6-5 and J is TRBJ2-1, with D possibly matching TRBD2 (7 bases). From germline, CDR1 is MNHEY and CDR2 SVGAGI. Deletions cut 8 bases from V and 8 bases from J, with 28 bases between. The CDR3 spans 17 residues. CDR3 in amino acids: CASLPLGGARGLDEQFF. The DNA for the CDR3 is TGTGCCAGCCTCCCACTAGGGGGGGCCCGGGGGTTGGATGAGCAGTTCTTC.

The chain couples TRBV7-6 to TRBJ2-1; D gene unclear. The CDR3 is 14 residues long. CDR1 is SGHVS, CDR2 FNYEAQ, per germline. The V end lost 2 bases, the J end lost 7 bases, and 12 bases lay between the germline ends. CDR3 sequence (DNA): TGTGCCAGCAGCTTATTTGCAGACGGGAATGAGCAGTTCTTC. The encoded protein is CASSLFADGNEQFF.

The rearrangement links TRBV4-3 to TRBJ1-2, with TRBD1 identical over 8 bases. The junction had 26 bases not matched to a gene; V was cut back by 0 bases and J by 5 bases. The length of the CDR3 is 22 residues. Looked up from germline, CDR1 is LGHNA and CDR2 is YSLEER. The CDR3 is CASSQDRRLDREGEKEQYGYTF. In DNA, the CDR3 is TGCGCCAGCAGCCAAGATCGACGGTTGGACAGGGAAGGAGAAAAAGAGCAGTATGGCTACACCTTC.

This clonotype was counted many times. The rearrangement links TRBV7-2 to TRBJ1-2, with TRBD1 matching over 11 bases. The CDR3 totals 16 residues. Trimming removed 5 bases from V and 5 bases from J; junction bases left unmatched: 10. CDR1 SGHTA and CDR2 FQGNSA come from the germline V gene. The CDR3 region has the DNA TGTGCCAGCAGCACTACAGGAGGACAGGGGGCGTATGGCTACACCTTC. The encoded protein is CASSTTGGQGAYGYTF.

Concerning this clonotype: Being one base from a much bigger clone, this may be a read error. This chain links TRBV7-8 with TRBJ1-4, with unresolved D. There are 13 residues in the CDR3. Germline CDR1 and CDR2: SGHVS and FQNEAQ. The CDR3 is CARSLGSDEKLFF. CDR3 coding DNA: TGTGCCCGCAGCTTAGGGAGCGATGAAAAACTGTTTTTT.

A word on this clonotype: A much larger clone is a single base away; this may be a read error. The V gene is TRBV7-2, the J gene TRBJ2-1; tentatively, D is TRBD1 or TRBD2 (6 bases each). Germline CDR1 and CDR2: SGHTA and FQGNSA. This CDR3 has 15 amino acids. DNA of the CDR3: TGTGCCAGCAGCTTAGGTAACGGGGGCTACAATGAGCCGTTCTTC. Protein sequence: CASSLGNGGYNEPFF.

With respect to this clonotype: It is likely a read error, because the conserved phenylalanine at the end of the CDR3 is missing. This chain connects TRBV12-3 or TRBV12-4 to TRBJ2-1, with 13 bases fitting TRBD2. The CDR3 is 15 residues long. The V and J ends lost 6 bases and 8 bases, in that order; junction bases with no gene match: 7. The CDR3 DNA is TGTGCCAGCAGACACACTAGCGGGGGGGTCGATGAGCAGTTCTTA. Protein sequence: CASRHTSGGVDEQFL.

This clonotype was counted between two and nine times. This sequence joins TRBV6-2 or TRBV6-3 and TRBJ2-7, with D perhaps matching TRBD2 (6 bases). V was pared by 5 bases and J by 3 bases, with 11 bases between. Germline CDR1 reads MNHEY; CDR2 reads SVGEGT. There are 13 residues in the CDR3. Here the CDR3 reads CASSLAYLYEQYF. The CDR3 DNA sequence: TGTGCCAGCAGTCTAGCGTACCTCTACGAGCAGTACTTC.

This clonotype was counted ten times or more. Written as DNA, the CDR3 is TGTGCCAGCAGCACTAGCGGGAGATCCTACGAGCAGTACTTC. Translated, it gives CASSTSGRSYEQYF. The chain links TRBV7-9 to TRBJ2-7, with 11 positions matching TRBD2. The V and J ends lost 5 bases and 1 base, in that order; junction bases with no gene match: 1. There are 14 residues in the CDR3. CDR1 is SEHNR, CDR2 FQNEAQ, per germline (reference sequence).

This rearrangement joins TRBV5-1 to TRBJ2-5, with 13 bases fitting TRBD2. The ends lost 4 bases at V and 1 base at J; junction bases unmatched: 13. The CDR3 spans 19 residues. Germline V lookup: CDR1 SGHRS, CDR2 YFSETQ. CDR3 coding DNA: TGCGCCAGCAGCCCACTACTCGGGACTAGCGGGGCTTTCCAAGAGACCCAGTACTTC. Translating it yields CASSPLLGTSGAFQETQYF.

There are a few counts of this clonotype. This rearrangement joins TRBV19 to TRBJ2-7; D tentatively fits TRBD1 or TRBD2 (6 bases each). The length of the CDR3 is 15 residues. V was trimmed by 5 bases and J by 2 bases, leaving 16 bases between them. CDR1 and CDR2 (germline): LNHDA, SQIVND (reference sequence). The CDR3 region is CASSPSGGFPYEQYF. The CDR3 nucleotides are TGTGCCAGTAGTCCTTCCGGGGGCTTTCCCTACGAGCAGTACTTC.

In this sample, this clonotype turned up once. The V gene is TRBV4-1, the J gene TRBJ2-1, with D possibly being TRBD1 or TRBD2 (5 bases each). This CDR3 has 15 residues. Germline CDR1 is MGHRA and CDR2 is YSYEKL. Trimming shortened V by 2 bases and J by 6 bases, and 14 bases separated the two germline ends. CDR3 amino acids: CASSQPGPGINEQFF. The DNA for the CDR3 is TGCGCCAGCAGCCAACCGGGACCGGGTATCAATGAGCAGTTCTTC.

In this sample, this clonotype turned up a few times. The chain combines TRBV7-8 with TRBJ1-5; the match to TRBD1 covers 7 bases. Germline CDR1 reads SGHVS; CDR2 reads FQNEAQ. The V and J ends lost 1 base and 8 bases, in that order; junction bases with no gene match: 11. The CDR3 extends over 16 amino acids. CDR3: CASSLGQGWVVEPQHF. The CDR3 nucleotides are TGTGCCAGCAGCTTAGGACAGGGTTGGGTGGTTGAGCCCCAGCATTTT.

The chain has TRBV5-1 and TRBJ2-1, with 16 bases matching TRBD2. The trim removed 4 bases at V and 0 bases at J, leaving 4 bases unmatched. The CDR3 consists of 18 residues. CDR1 and CDR2 (germline): SGHRS, YFSETQ. DNA of the CDR3: TGCGCCAGCAGCCTGGGACTAGCGGGGGGGGGCTCCTACAATGAGCAGTTCTTC. This encodes CASSLGLAGGGSYNEQFF.

The chain couples TRBV19 to TRBJ2-1; D gene ambiguous. In germline, CDR1 is LNHDA, CDR2 SQIVND (reference sequence). Trimming removed 3 bases at V and 4 bases at J, with 7 bases between. The CDR3 spans 13 residues. CDR3 region: CASSISRYNEQFF. The CDR3 coding sequence is TGTGCCAGTAGTATTAGTCGTTACAATGAGCAGTTCTTC.

The rearrangement links TRBV20-1 to TRBJ2-3, with D perhaps being TRBD1 or TRBD2 (5 bases each). This CDR3 spans 18 amino acids. Germline V gene lookup returns CDR1 DFQATT and CDR2 SNEGSKA (reference sequence). Trimming shortened V by 1 base and J by 2 bases, and 22 bases separated the two germline ends. The CDR3 protein is CSARGAVGTPFTTDTQYF. The CDR3 DNA follows: TGCAGTGCTAGAGGGGCGGTTGGGACCCCTTTTACCACAGATACGCAGTATTTT.

This clonotype was observed once. Relative to the germline gene, one junction end is altered; a read error may explain this. The gene calls are TRBV28 and TRBJ1-4, with D maybe TRBD1 (6 bases). The CDR3 length is 16 residues. Germline CDR1 reads MDHEN; CDR2 reads SYDVKM. In DNA, the CDR3 is TGTGCCAGCAGTTCAGGACAGAGGGGGGATAATGACAAACTGTTTTTT. Translation: CASSSGQRGDNDKLFF.

With regard to this clonotype: One end of the junction fails to match germline, which may point to a read error. This chain links TRBV7-8 with TRBJ1-5; unclear D gene. Looked up from germline, CDR1 is SGHVS and CDR2 is FQNEAQ. The CDR3 consists of 14 residues. In DNA, the CDR3 is TGTGCCTGCAGCTTAAGGGTTAGCAATCAGCCCCAGCATTTT. Residues: CACSLRVSNQPQHF.

This clonotype has ten or more counts. The rearrangement uses TRBV7-2 and TRBJ1-6, with a tentative D call TRBD1 (6 bases). The CDR3 length is 15 residues. Germline V gene sequence: CDR1 SGHTA, CDR2 FQGNSA. V dropped 6 bases and J dropped 5 bases, with 14 bases sitting between them. The CDR3 is CASRMGAGDNSPLHF. The CDR3 DNA follows: TGTGCCAGCAGAATGGGAGCAGGGGATAATTCACCCCTCCACTTT.

This rearrangement joins TRBV19 to TRBJ1-5, with D uncertain. CDR3 size: 15 residues. Germline V gene sequence: CDR1 LNHDA, CDR2 SQIVND (reference sequence). V was cut by 3 bases and J by 4 bases, with 13 bases left in between. CDR3: CASSILEGPNQPQHF. The DNA of the CDR3 is TGTGCCAGTAGTATCCTTGAGGGCCCAAATCAGCCCCAGCATTTT.

This clonotype was seen repeatedly, ten times or more. The chain links TRBV7-8 to TRBJ2-7; D may be TRBD1 (7 bases). There are 15 residues in the CDR3. V lost 3 bases, J lost 5 bases, and 17 bases lay in between. Germline V gene data show CDR1 as SGHVS and CDR2 as FQNEAQ. The CDR3 DNA reads as TGTGCCAGCAGCTTTGACTATGGAGGGGGCAACGAGCAGTACTTC. It encodes CASSFDYGGGNEQYF.